This TCR beta chain was profiled in a study of shared clonotypes between healthy human individuals. Turning to the study itself: Per donor, three plates held CD4 naive cells, three held CD4 memory, two held CD8 naive and one held CD8 memory.

Naive CD8 cells, CD45RO-negative and positively selected for CCR7, excluded terminally differentiated effector memory CD45RA+ cells. Each of the donors was a healthy adult who was HIV-negative and had not had a recent acute infection or vaccination. TCRdb keeps only in-frame clones here, not all; method: immunoSEQ multiplex PCR. The sample carries some 2,000,000 clones, 85% to 95% recorded once. Points on this clone: Its antigen is unidentified.

V lost 6 bases to trimming and J lost 4 bases; unmatched junction nucleotides: 17. Germline V gene data show CDR1 as SGHDT and CDR2 as YYEEEE. CDR3 size: 18 residues. Study conclusions and caveats: Enrolling few donors narrowed the genetic and exposure-history diversity that was represented. Sampling was confined to blood; repertoires within tissues likely differ.

The V call is TRBV5-6, the J call TRBJ2-3; TRBD2 agrees at 10 bases. Source material: naive CD8+ T cells sorted from blood. The receptor's source is a man younger than 30 in good health. The chain's CDR3 is CASNVMTSGQFIADTQYF. DNA of the CDR3: TGTGCCAGCAATGTAATGACTAGCGGGCAATTTATCGCAGATACGCAGTATTTT.